These 12 T cell receptor beta chains originate from one sample sequenced in a study of cytomegalovirus exposure and HLA in healthy donors. PCR involved 60 Vbeta and 13 Jbeta primers. The protocol was immunoSEQ multiplex PCR, while the TCRdb copy is restricted to in-frame clones and leaves out a portion. The sample has about 120,000 clones. Input material: PBMCs. The receptors were sampled from a man younger than 35 in good health and CMV-seronegative.

This sequence joins TRBV4-1 and TRBJ1-5, with TRBD1 identical over 7 bases. The germline V gene has CDR1 MGHRA and CDR2 YSYEKL. V trimming: 2 bases; J trimming: 3 bases; junction bases outside the gene matches: 10. This CDR3 contains 17 residues. The CDR3 reads CASSQLGVTGNNQPQHF. The CDR3 region has the DNA TGCGCCAGCAGCCAATTGGGGGTGACAGGGAACAATCAGCCCCAGCATTTT.

The V call is TRBV19, the J call TRBJ1-1; D is uncertain. Germline V CDR1 and CDR2: LNHDA, SQIVND (reference sequence). V dropped 0 bases and J dropped 5 bases, with 7 bases sitting between them. There are 13 residues in the CDR3. The CDR3 sequence: CASSIDFRTEAFF. CDR3 nucleotide sequence: TGTGCCAGTAGTATAGATTTTCGGACTGAAGCTTTCTTT.

The rearrangement links TRBV7-2 to TRBJ2-7, with 7 bases fitting TRBD1. The germline gives CDR1 SGHTA, CDR2 FQGNSA. The CDR3 contains 15 residues. V lost 1 base, J lost 0 bases, and 3 bases stayed unmatched. In DNA form, the CDR3 reads TGTGCCAGCAGCTTAGGGGGGACAGTCTCCTACGAGCAGTACTTC. As protein: CASSLGGTVSYEQYF.

The chain combines TRBV6-4 with TRBJ2-1; 7 bases match TRBD2. The germline CDR1 and CDR2 sequences are MRHNA and SNTAGT. V shed 4 bases and J 0 bases; nucleotides not matched to a gene: 3. The CDR3 totals 15 residues. The DNA of the CDR3 is TGTGCCAGCAGTGTAGCGGGTAGCTCCTACAATGAGCAGTTCTTC. Translated, it gives CASSVAGSSYNEQFF.

The chain employs TRBV19 and TRBJ1-2; TRBD1 aligns across 9 bases. This CDR3 contains 16 residues. CDR1 LNHDA and CDR2 SQIVND come from the germline V gene (reference sequence). The V and J ends lost 5 bases and 0 bases, in that order; junction bases with no gene match: 7. The CDR3 here is CASSPGQGRTNYGYTF. Written as DNA, the CDR3 is TGTGCCAGTAGTCCGGGACAGGGTAGAACTAACTATGGCTACACCTTC. Full variable domain (remainder filled in from reference TRBV19 and TRBJ1-2): DGGITQSPKYLFRKEGQNVTLSCEQNLNHDAMYWYRQDPGQGLRLIYYSQIVNDFQKGDIAEGYSVSREKKESFPLTVTSAQKNPTAFYLCASSPGQGRTNYGYTFGSGTRLTVV.

The V gene is TRBV6-1, the J gene TRBJ2-3, with 8 bases matching TRBD1. CDR3 length equals 15 residues. V was clipped by 5 bases and J by 2 bases; unmatched bases: 6. Germline values: CDR1 MNHNS, CDR2 SASEGT. Written as DNA, the CDR3 is TGTGCCAGCAGTCCCCGGACAGGGCACACAGATACGCAGTATTTT. This codes for CASSPRTGHTDTQYF.

The CDR3 nucleotides are TGTGCCACCAGCAGAGGTGGGGCAGGGGTGGGCACGCAGTATTTT. This gives the protein CATSRGGAGVGTQYF. The V and J genes are TRBV15 and TRBJ2-3; possible D gene TRBD1, 6 bases. V lost 1 base to trimming and J lost 9 bases, with 17 bases between them. Germline CDR1 reads LNHNV; CDR2 reads YYDKDF (reference sequence). The CDR3 length is 15 residues.

With respect to this clone: One end of the junction fails to match germline, which may point to a read error. This chain links TRBV29-1 with TRBJ2-7, with TRBD1 matching over 8 bases. In germline, CDR1 is SQVTM, CDR2 ANQGSEA. The CDR3 is 13 amino acids. CDR3 in amino acids: CSVAGTGSYEQCF. The CDR3 bases are TGCAGCGTCGCCGGGACAGGATCCTACGAGCAGTGCTTC.

Regarding this clone: Other nucleotide sequences from this sample produce the same CDR3. The V and J genes are TRBV11-2 and TRBJ1-5, with D unresolved. Germline assignment: CDR1 SGHAT and CDR2 FQNNGV. The CDR3 is 13 residues long. Trimming removed 1 base from V and 8 bases from J, with 9 bases in between. The CDR3: CASSLGRVEPQHF. The CDR3 DNA is TGTGCCAGCAGCTTAGGTCGGGTGGAGCCCCAGCATTTT.

The chain couples TRBV14 to TRBJ2-1; D possibly corresponds to TRBD1 (5 bases). This CDR3 is built from 15 residues. Germline CDR1 SGHDN, CDR2 FVKESK. With 4 bases removed from V and 9 bases from J, the gap between germline ends came to 19 bases. The CDR3 DNA sequence: TGTGCCAGCAGCCCGCCGAGCCCTACTCAGGGTGAGCAGTTCTTC. This gives the protein CASSPPSPTQGEQFF.

The gene calls are TRBV29-1 and TRBJ2-6; D is possibly TRBD2 (5 bases). The CDR3 covers 14 residues. The V end was cut by 4 bases, the J end by 2 bases, with 9 bases between. Per the germline V gene, CDR1 is SQVTM and CDR2 is ANQGSEA. CDR3 coding DNA: TGCAGCGTTGCCGGGGTAACTGGGGCCAACGTCCTGACTTTC. This codes for CSVAGVTGANVLTF.

The rearrangement uses TRBV11-2 and TRBJ2-5, with unresolved D. V was pared by 4 bases and J by 1 base, with 7 bases between. CDR3 length: 13 amino acids. Germline V gene lookup returns CDR1 SGHAT and CDR2 FQNNGV. The CDR3 DNA reads as TGTGCCAGCAGCTCCGGGTCCCAAGAGACCCAGTACTTC. It codes for CASSSGSQETQYF.